This entry describes one T cell receptor (beta chain). Using a J-beta primer mix together with a sample-barcoded 5' primer, a second PCR was run for about 7 to 12 cycles. From the 5' RACE reads, TCRdb called clonotypes with MiXCR, one entry per CDR3 protein. The repertoire holds roughly 680,000 distinct CDR3 sequences, with around 45% as singletons. This sample was included in a study of blood T cells in healthy people across ages. Study-wide background: Using template switching, researchers captured about one barcoded beta molecule for each two T cells.

Donors ranged from roughly 6 to 95 years old and were healthy Caucasians in Russia. The specimen was blood. This clonotype originated in an older woman in good health.

The CDR3 reads CARPGDNTGELFF. The CDR3 coding sequence is TGTGCCAGGCCTGGGGACAACACCGGGGAGCTGTTTTTT. The chain combines TRBV6-2 or TRBV6-3 with TRBJ2-2; the D call may be TRBD1 or TRBD2 (5 bases each). V was cut by 9 bases and J by 2 bases, with 10 bases left in between. Germline V CDR1 and CDR2: MNHEY, SVGEGT. This CDR3 is built from 13 residues.